These 30 T cell receptor beta chains were all obtained from the same sample, sequenced in a study of T cell repertoires in cytomegalovirus infection. Each CDR3 protein gets one entry after TCRdb re-called the reads with MiXCR. This repertoire shows about 270,000 distinct CDR3 sequences, roughly a fifth found once; its top ten account for roughly 20%. The antigens of these receptors remain unknown. The sample here was cultured PBMCs, taken from culture after CMV antigen stimulation. The origin of the receptors is a human donor in good health (CMV status not recorded). Some clones in this sample may be carry-over from other donors' samples.

This clonotype occurred a few times. The CDR3 here is CASSPLHSGSPLHF. DNA for the CDR3: TGTGCCAGCTCACCACTGCACAGCGGTTCACCCCTCCACTTT. The V and J genes are TRBV18 and TRBJ1-6; no definite D call. Germline values: CDR1 KGHSH, CDR2 LQKENI. The CDR3 runs to 14 residues. V was pared by 1 base and J by 9 bases, with 10 bases between.

V and J are TRBV5-6 and TRBJ2-5; D is unresolved. This CDR3 comprises 19 residues. V gave up 0 bases and J gave up 5 bases, with 26 bases separating them. Germline V lookup: CDR1 SGHDT, CDR2 YYEEEE. In DNA form, the CDR3 reads TGTGCCAGCAGCTTGGGTCCCCCGCGTTCAGAATACTTAGGGGAGACCCAGTACTTC. Protein: CASSLGPPRSEYLGETQYF.

The chain joins TRBV27 to TRBJ1-1; D is unclear. The V end lost 5 bases, the J end lost 3 bases, and 13 bases lay between the germline ends. The length of the CDR3 is 14 residues. Looked up from germline, CDR1 is MNHEY and CDR2 is SMNVEV (reference sequence). The CDR3 sequence: CASSARPGHTEAFF. The DNA of the CDR3 is TGTGCCAGCAGTGCCCGACCGGGTCACACTGAAGCTTTCTTT.

The CDR3 region has the DNA TGTGCCAGCAGCCCTCAATTCAGCTCCTACGAGCAGTACTTC. Encoded protein: CASSPQFSSYEQYF. The rearrangement links TRBV11-2 to TRBJ2-7; D not resolved. This CDR3 has 14 residues. Trimming pared 5 bases from V and 0 bases from J, leaving 11 bases between. Germline CDR1 is SGHAT and CDR2 is FQNNGV.

This clonotype was observed a few times. The J gene is TRBJ1-5, the V gene TRBV18, with 7 nucleotides matching TRBD1. The V and J ends lost 6 bases and 5 bases, in that order; junction bases with no gene match: 10. The CDR3 is 15 amino acids. The germline gives CDR1 KGHSH, CDR2 LQKENI. In DNA form, the CDR3 reads TGTGCCAGCTCGCTTTTTGGGACAGAGCATCAGCCCCAGCATTTT. Amino acid sequence: CASSLFGTEHQPQHF.

The CDR3 reads CASDRDSPLHF. The CDR3, as DNA: TGTGCCAGCGACAGGGATTCACCCCTCCACTTT. V gene TRBV6-1 combines with J gene TRBJ1-6; 7 nucleotides line up with TRBD1. The junction had 0 bases not matched to a gene; V was cut back by 8 bases and J by 8 bases. The CDR3 totals 11 residues. Germline CDR1 MNHNS, CDR2 SASEGT.

At least ten counts were recorded for this clonotype. The rearrangement uses TRBV11-1 and TRBJ2-1; 7 bases are shared with TRBD1. The V and J ends lost 4 bases and 9 bases, in that order; junction bases with no gene match: 9. CDR3 size: 14 residues. Germline V gives CDR1 SGHAT, CDR2 FQDESV (reference sequence). The CDR3 is CASSYPQGSVEQFF. For the CDR3, the DNA is TGTGCCAGCAGCTACCCACAGGGGTCGGTTGAGCAGTTCTTC.

This clonotype was detected many times. In nucleotides, the CDR3 is TGTGCCAGCAGCTTTAGAGCCTCAAGACTAGCGGGAGAGGTCTACGAGCAGTACTTC. Residues: CASSFRASRLAGEVYEQYF. V and J are TRBV11-2 and TRBJ2-7, with TRBD2 identical over 12 bases. The CDR3 runs 19 residues. The germline V gene encodes CDR1 SGHAT and CDR2 FQNNGV. V shed 3 bases and J 3 bases; nucleotides not matched to a gene: 15.

This clonotype was counted at least ten times. The V call is TRBV7-2, the J call TRBJ2-5, with D maybe TRBD2 (5 bases). Germline V gene sequence: CDR1 SGHTA, CDR2 FQGNSA. Trimming left V 3 bases short and J 5 bases short, with 16 bases between. The CDR3 loop spans 15 amino acids. CDR3 coding DNA: TGTGCCAGCAGCTTTTATAGCGCCACGGCGGAGACCCAGTACTTC. Translating it yields CASSFYSATAETQYF.

This clonotype has ten or more counts. J is TRBJ2-1 and V is TRBV7-9; D is unresolved. V gave up 1 base and J gave up 2 bases, with 9 bases separating them. The germline V gene encodes CDR1 SEHNR and CDR2 FQNEAQ (reference sequence). This CDR3 is built from 15 residues. The CDR3 DNA is TGTGCCAGCAGCTTAGGGTCGCCGGCCTACAATGAGCAGTTCTTC. This gives the protein CASSLGSPAYNEQFF.

Comment on this clonotype: One end of the junction fails to match germline, which may point to a read error. V usage is TRBV5-3 and J usage is TRBJ2-1; the D call may be TRBD1 or TRBD2 (5 bases each). TRBV5-3 is noted as an ORF with a role that remains uncertain. CDR3 length: 11 amino acids. The CDR3 protein is CASSQFRGAVF. CDR3 bases: TGTGCCAGCAGCCAATTTCGGGGCGCAGTCTTC.

This clonotype was picked up a small number of times. A read error may produce the germline difference seen at one junction end. V and J are TRBV2 and TRBJ2-5, with D unresolved. This CDR3 spans 10 amino acids. Germline loops: CDR1 SNHLY, CDR2 FYNNEI. The CDR3, as DNA: TGTGCCAGCAGGGAAGAGACCCAGTACTTC. It encodes CASREETQYF.

The chain joins TRBV3-1 to TRBJ2-7; D gene unclear. V shed 1 base and J shed 10 bases, with 11 bases lying between them. This CDR3 contains 12 residues. In germline, CDR1 is LGHDT, CDR2 YNNKEL (reference sequence). This CDR3 is CASSQGYTAQYF. CDR3 bases: TGTGCCAGCAGCCAAGGATATACAGCACAGTACTTC.

This clonotype was found many times. The V and J genes are TRBV20-1 and TRBJ1-4; D remains ambiguous. V was shortened by 1 base and J by 8 bases, with 11 bases between the two germline ends. Germline-derived CDR1 and CDR2 are DFQATT and SNEGSKA (reference sequence). The CDR3 sequence is 13 residues long. CDR3 region: CSARVAGLEKLFF. Here the CDR3 DNA reads TGCAGTGCTAGAGTAGCAGGTTTGGAAAAACTGTTTTTT.

This clonotype was seen many times. The chain is built from TRBV28 and TRBJ2-1; the match to TRBD2 covers 11 bases. V was clipped by 0 bases and J by 8 bases; unmatched bases: 9. The germline gives CDR1 MDHEN, CDR2 SYDVKM. The CDR3 is 17 residues long. The CDR3 DNA follows: TGTGCCAGCAGTTTATGGAGCACTAGCGGGAGTAGAGATGAGCAGTTCTTC. Residues: CASSLWSTSGSRDEQFF.

This chain joins TRBV6-2 or TRBV6-3 and TRBJ2-1; 7 positions match TRBD2. V gave up 6 bases and J gave up 1 base; unmatched junction bases: 9. The length of the CDR3 is 16 residues. Per germline, CDR1 MNHEY and CDR2 SVGEGT. CDR3: CASSRPMGGSYNEQFF. In DNA, the CDR3 is TGTGCCAGCAGCCGCCCCATGGGGGGGTCCTACAATGAGCAGTTCTTC.

This rearrangement joins TRBV12-3 or TRBV12-4 to TRBJ2-3; tentatively, D is TRBD2 (6 bases). The CDR3 is 15 residues long. V lost 4 bases, J lost 0 bases, and 11 bases lay in between. CDR3 residues: CASSWSGDSTDTQYF. The CDR3 nucleotides are TGTGCCAGCAGTTGGTCGGGGGATAGCACAGATACGCAGTATTTT.

This clonotype was counted a few times. The V call is TRBV12-3 or TRBV12-4, the J call TRBJ2-5; D might be TRBD1 or TRBD2, each matching 6 bases. The CDR3 is made up of 13 amino acids. The germline V and J ends were trimmed by 6 bases and 4 bases, with 12 bases remaining between them. CDR3 coding DNA: TGTGCCAGCAGGTCAGGGGAGGCAGAGACCCAGTACTTC. Protein product: CASRSGEAETQYF.

This clonotype was detected ten times or more. The chain links TRBV7-6 to TRBJ2-5, with 9 bases aligning to TRBD2. There are 17 residues in the CDR3. The ends lost 1 base at V and 3 bases at J; junction bases unmatched: 9. CDR1 and CDR2 (germline): SGHVS, FNYEAQ. This CDR3 reads CASSLDAPSGNKETQYF. The DNA of the CDR3 is TGTGCCAGCAGCTTAGATGCGCCTAGCGGGAACAAAGAGACCCAGTACTTC.

This clonotype has at least ten counts. The genes are TRBV7-2 and TRBJ2-3; D remains unclear. V was trimmed by 6 bases and J by 0 bases, leaving 10 bases between them. Germline CDR1 reads SGHTA; CDR2 reads FQGNSA. CDR3 length equals 14 residues. CDR3 sequence: CASRDGRSTDTQYF. CDR3 sequence (DNA): TGTGCCAGCAGAGACGGACGTAGCACAGATACGCAGTATTTT.

This clonotype showed up many times. The chain links TRBV7-2 to TRBJ2-1; D perhaps matches TRBD2 (7 bases). V gave up 1 base and J gave up 15 bases, with 19 bases separating them. CDR3 length equals 14 residues. The germline gives CDR1 SGHTA, CDR2 FQGNSA. The CDR3 DNA reads TGTGCCAGCAGCTTAGAGGGGGGGACCCTCGAGGTGTTCTTC. This gives the protein CASSLEGGTLEVFF.

This clonotype was picked up many times. The V gene is TRBV7-2, the J gene TRBJ2-3; the D gene is possibly TRBD1 (5 bases). CDR1 SGHTA and CDR2 FQGNSA come from the germline V gene. Trimming stripped 5 bases from V and 1 base from J, with 19 bases between. The CDR3 runs to 17 residues. CDR3 DNA sequence: TGTGCCAGCAGCACGCGAAGACAGTCTGGGGGCACAGATACGCAGTATTTT. Encoded protein: CASSTRRQSGGTDTQYF.

The chain joins TRBV28 to TRBJ2-7; 7 bases are a match to TRBD2. The CDR3 has 12 amino acids. The V and J ends lost 5 bases and 4 bases, in that order; junction bases with no gene match: 2. Germline CDR1 is MDHEN and CDR2 is SYDVKM. CDR3 nucleotides: TGTGCCAGCAGTAGAGCGGGGTACGAGCAGTACGTC. Translated, it gives CASSRAGYEQYV.

Notes on this clonotype: Given a much more abundant clone one base away, this may be a read error. CDR3 region: CASSQTSGSYEQYF. The CDR3 bases are TGTGCCAGCAGTCAGACTAGCGGGAGCTACGAGCAGTACTTC. V is TRBV28 and J is TRBJ2-7, with 12 bases identical to TRBD2. The CDR3 is 14 amino acids. The V and J ends lost 5 bases and 3 bases, in that order; junction bases with no gene match: 2. Germline V CDR1 and CDR2: MDHEN, SYDVKM.

This clonotype was detected a few times. The J gene is TRBJ2-4, the V gene TRBV19, with D possibly matching TRBD1 (5 bases). This CDR3 has 16 residues. Germline CDR1 reads LNHDA; CDR2 reads SQIVND (reference sequence). V was cut by 7 bases and J by 3 bases, with 19 bases left in between. The CDR3, as DNA: TGTGCCAGTACCGCCCTGGGCAGGGTTGGCAAAAACATTCAGTACTTC. Translating it yields CASTALGRVGKNIQYF.

The rearrangement uses TRBV6-6 and TRBJ1-5; the D is unclear. The CDR3 covers 13 residues. V gave up 10 bases and J gave up 1 base, with 11 bases separating them. CDR1 and CDR2 from the germline V gene are MNHNY and SVGAGI (reference sequence). CDR3 DNA: TGTGCCATATACGAGGGCAGCAATCAGCCCCAGCATTTT. Its translation: CAIYEGSNQPQHF.

The chain recombines TRBV19 with TRBJ2-7, with TRBD1 identical over 12 bases. The junction had 11 bases not matched to a gene; V was cut back by 8 bases and J by 6 bases. The CDR3 extends over 15 amino acids. Germline V gene sequence: CDR1 LNHDA, CDR2 SQIVND (reference sequence). The CDR3, as DNA: TGTGCCAGTCGGGCCCTGGGGACAGGGGGCGGCGAGCAGTACTTC. Its protein product is CASRALGTGGGEQYF.

In its sample, this clonotype was seen many times. The chain uses TRBV30 and TRBJ1-6; no firm D call. Trimming took off 2 bases at V and 0 bases at J, with 11 bases between the two ends. The length of the CDR3 is 16 residues. The germline V gene encodes CDR1 GTSNPN and CDR2 SVGIG (reference sequence). CDR3 sequence: CAWSSAASSYNSPLHF. CDR3 sequence (DNA): TGTGCCTGGAGTAGTGCAGCGAGCTCCTATAATTCACCCCTCCACTTT. The variable domain in full, completed from reference TRBV30 and TRBJ1-6, reads SQTIHQWPATLVQPVGSPLSLECTVEGTSNPNLYWYRQAAGRGLQLLFYSVGIGQISSEVPQNLSASRPQDRQFILSSKKLLLSDSGFYLCAWSSAASSYNSPLHFGNGTRLTVT.

The chain links TRBV7-3 to TRBJ2-7; D is undetermined. The length of the CDR3 is 15 residues. Trimming cost V 2 bases and J 6 bases, with 17 bases left between them. The germline CDR1 and CDR2 sequences are SGHTA and FQGTGA. For the CDR3, the DNA is TGTGCCAGCAGCTTATTCCGGGCACCCAACACCGAGCAGTACTTC. Translated: CASSLFRAPNTEQYF.

This clonotype was observed a few times. The chain employs TRBV6-1 and TRBJ2-1; the match to TRBD2 covers 12 bases. The CDR3 loop spans 16 amino acids. V dropped 5 bases and J dropped 6; count of bases not matched to a gene: 8. Germline lookup yields CDR1 MNHNS and CDR2 SASEGT. The CDR3 bases are TGTGCCAGCAGTAAACAACTAGCGGGAGGTTTCAATGAGCAGTTCTTC. Translated: CASSKQLAGGFNEQFF.